The sample holds many counts of the clone carrying this TCR beta chain. TCRdb re-called the 5' RACE reads with MiXCR, one entry per CDR3 protein. The sample carries about 220,000 distinct CDR3 sequences, approximately 6.7% recorded once. These data come from a study of T cells after yellow fever vaccination. V shed 5 bases and J shed 5 bases, with 16 bases lying between them. There are 15 residues in the CDR3. The receptor was isolated from a man in his thirties or forties who received the YFV17D yellow fever vaccine. This chain joins TRBV12-3 or TRBV12-4 and TRBJ2-1; TRBD1 might be the D (5 bases). This specimen consisted of CD4+ T cells sorted from PBMCs, obtained on the day of the yellow fever booster vaccination. The CDR3 DNA is TGTGCCAGCAGTCCAAGGGGTGGGGCTGACAATGAGCAGTTCTTC. Residues: CASSPRGGADNEQFF.